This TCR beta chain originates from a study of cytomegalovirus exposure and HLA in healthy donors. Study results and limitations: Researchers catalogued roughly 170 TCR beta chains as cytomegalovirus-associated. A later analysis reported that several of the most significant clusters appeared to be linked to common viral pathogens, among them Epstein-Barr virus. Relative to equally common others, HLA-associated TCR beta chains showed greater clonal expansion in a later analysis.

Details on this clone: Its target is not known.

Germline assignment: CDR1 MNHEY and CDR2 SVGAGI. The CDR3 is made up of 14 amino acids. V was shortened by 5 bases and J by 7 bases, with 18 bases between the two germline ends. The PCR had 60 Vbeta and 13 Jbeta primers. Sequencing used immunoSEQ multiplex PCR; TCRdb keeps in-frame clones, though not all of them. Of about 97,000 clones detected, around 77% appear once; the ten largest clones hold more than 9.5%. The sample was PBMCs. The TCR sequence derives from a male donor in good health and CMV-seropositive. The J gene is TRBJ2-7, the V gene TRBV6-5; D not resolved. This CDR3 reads CASSPLARNWEQYF. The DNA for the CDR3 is TGTGCCAGCAGTCCTCTGGCCCGTAATTGGGAGCAGTACTTC.